This TCR beta chain is from a study of T cells in narcolepsy. On the study more broadly: Donors had narcolepsy type 1 or type 2, or were healthy controls. Findings of the study overall: Reportedly, autoreactive clonotypes were serially detected in patients' blood but not controls'. HCRT-specific and TRIB2-specific autoreactive clonotypes appeared among same-patient CSF and blood CD4+ clonotypes.

V lost 6 bases and J lost 7; bases outside the gene matches: 8. This CDR3 region has 15 residues. The germline gives CDR1 MDHEN, CDR2 SYDVKM. Assay used: immunoSEQ multiplex PCR; TCRdb lists only in-frame clones, some missing. The data hold about 24,000 clones, with approximately 85% observed a single time. To note about this clone: Its specificity is not known.

The sequencing sample was made of memory (CD45RA-) CD4+ T cells from blood. V is TRBV28 and J is TRBJ1-4; 10 bases map to TRBD1. The receptor's source is a human donor in good health. The CDR3: CASSVPGQGSEKLFF. The CDR3 bases are TGTGCCAGCAGCGTCCCGGGACAGGGGTCTGAAAAACTGTTTTTT.